The present entry profiles one TCR beta chain with its context. The antigen is unknown. CDR3 length: 15 amino acids. J gave up 1 base and V 3 bases, and 8 bases lay outside the gene matches. The germline V gene has CDR1 GTSNPN and CDR2 SVGIG (reference sequence). This specimen comes from a study of OX40 agonist ivuxolimab in advanced cancers. Across the study: Treatment received earlier with anti-PD-1, anti-PD-L1 or anti-CTLA-4 agents was allowed, and 40% had some.

Autoimmune disease history or systemic immunosuppression excluded patients. The study, taken as a whole, reports: Certain nonresponders additionally had low normalized T-cell clonal expansion. Antigen specificity was not determined for the expanded peripheral T cells.

Sequencing was performed with immunoSEQ multiplex PCR; in TCRdb, only in-frame clones are kept and a portion is missing. Of 60,000 to 85,000 clones listed, nearly 90% are singletons. This TCR was recovered from an adult with an advanced solid tumor such as melanoma, head and neck, liver or kidney cancer. The chain combines TRBV30 with TRBJ2-7; TRBD2 matches at 8 bases. Sequences were derived from CD4+ or CD8+ T cells sorted from blood, sampled in a trial of the OX40 agonist ivuxolimab. CDR3: CAWSFGGGQSYEQYF. The CDR3 DNA follows: TGTGCCTGGAGCTTCGGGGGGGGACAATCCTACGAGCAGTACTTC. The whole variable domain, filled in from reference TRBV30 and TRBJ2-7, reads SQTIHQWPATLVQPVGSPLSLECTVEGTSNPNLYWYRQAAGRGLQLLFYSVGIGQISSEVPQNLSASRPQDRQFILSSKKLLLSDSGFYLCAWSFGGGQSYEQYFGPGTRLTVT.